A selection of T cell receptor beta chains follows, all from one sample in a study of cytomegalovirus exposure and HLA in healthy donors. Using immunoSEQ multiplex PCR, the repertoire was profiled, and TCRdb retains in-frame clones only, with some absent. The top ten hold approximately 5.5% of the sample, which has roughly 150,000 clones, 82% seen once. What was sequenced was PBMCs. These receptors originate from a man between 25 and 39 years old in good health and CMV-seropositive. CDR3s include the opening cysteine and the closing phenylalanine or tryptophan. The D gene is left open where the match is weak. Some rows mark clone size as missing; the rest say once, few, many or name a class of expanded clone.

>-|TRBJ2-3|-|TRBV27
CASSKRDNTDTQYF
TGTGCCAGCAGTAAAAGGGACAACACAGATACGCAGTATTTT
>-|TRBJ1-1|-|TRBV18
CASSPGQRDTEAFF
TGTGCCAGCTCACCGGGACAAAGAGACACTGAAGCTTTCTTT
>TRBD2|TRBJ2-1|-|TRBV4-1
CASSQVGGRATYSSYNEQFF
TGCGCCAGCAGCCAAGTGGGCGGGAGGGCTACCTACAGCTCCTACAATGAGCAGTTCTTC
>-|TRBJ2-7|once|TRBV15
CATSLDSYEQYF
TGTGCCACCAGCCTGGACAGCTACGAGCAGTACTTC
>-|TRBJ1-5|once|TRBV30
CAWTPIGRGQPQHF
TGTGCCTGGACCCCTATAGGGAGGGGACAGCCCCAGCATTTT
>-|TRBJ2-3|few|TRBV5-4
CASTPPSGSTDTQYF
TGTGCCAGCACCCCGCCCAGCGGGAGCACAGATACGCAGTATTTT
>-|TRBJ2-4|-|TRBV7-2
CASSFELAKNIQYF
TGTGCCAGCAGCTTTGAACTAGCCAAAAACATTCAGTACTTC
>-|TRBJ1-2|-|TRBV28
CASTSGSSYGYTF
TGTGCCAGCACCTCGGGGAGTAGCTATGGCTACACCTTC
>-|TRBJ2-2|-|TRBV19
CASSILTDLTGELFF
TGTGCCAGTAGTATTTTAACAGATTTAACCGGGGAGCTGTTTTTT
>TRBD2|TRBJ2-6|-|TRBV5-6
CASSLEVAGGSGANVLTF
TGTGCCAGCAGCTTGGAGGTAGCGGGGGGGTCTGGGGCCAACGTCCTGACTTTC
>TRBD2|TRBJ2-2|-|TRBV28
CASSGGGLDTGELFF
TGTGCCAGCAGTGGCGGGGGGCTGGACACCGGGGAGCTGTTTTTT
>TRBD1|TRBJ2-4|-|TRBV18
CASSPTTLDRGENIQYF
TGTGCCAGCTCACCAACCACGCTGGACAGGGGAGAAAACATTCAGTACTTC
>TRBD2|TRBJ2-7|few|TRBV5-1
CASSPRGGLGLEQYF
TGCGCCAGCAGCCCGAGGGGCGGACTAGGTCTCGAGCAGTACTTC
>-|TRBJ1-2|-|TRBV7-9
CASSLGAGNYGYTF
TGTGCCAGCAGCTTAGGAGCAGGAAACTATGGCTACACCTTC
>-|TRBJ2-7|-|TRBV4-3
CASSQNRQGGSYEQYF
TGCGCCAGCAGCCAAAACCGGCAGGGTGGGTCCTACGAGCAGTACTTC
>-|TRBJ2-7|-|TRBV19
CASSISIADSYEQYF
TGTGCCAGTAGTATTTCAATAGCGGACTCCTACGAGCAGTACTTC
>-|TRBJ2-7|-|TRBV2
CASSVGVHEQYF
TGTGCCAGCAGTGTCGGAGTTCACGAGCAGTACTTC
>-|TRBJ1-6|-|TRBV2
CASILTETGPLHF
TGTGCCAGCATCCTGACCGAAACGGGACCCCTCCACTTT
>TRBD2|TRBJ2-7|-|TRBV19
CASSPPGLAGPEGQYF
TGTGCCAGTAGTCCCCCGGGGCTAGCGGGGCCCGAGGGGCAGTACTTC
>-|TRBJ2-2|-|TRBV7-9
CASSLESAVFSTGELFF
TGTGCCAGCAGCTTAGAGTCGGCGGTCTTTAGTACCGGGGAGCTGTTTTTT
>-|TRBJ2-5|-|TRBV28
CASSPHAGPLQETQYF
TGTGCCAGCAGCCCCCACGCAGGGCCCCTCCAAGAGACCCAGTACTTC
>-|TRBJ1-1|few|TRBV5-1
CASSLRLGSGENTEAFF
TGCGCCAGCAGCTTGCGGTTAGGGTCAGGGGAGAACACTGAAGCTTTCTTT
>-|TRBJ2-7|-|TRBV5-1
CASSEGAGDYEQYF
TGCGCCAGCAGCGAAGGAGCAGGGGACTACGAGCAGTACTTC
>TRBD1|TRBJ1-5|once|TRBV2
CASRYDRVVEQPQHF
TGTGCCAGCAGGTACGACAGGGTGGTAGAACAGCCCCAGCATTTT
>TRBD2|TRBJ2-2|-|TRBV7-2
CASRKTQESGGTGELFF
TGTGCCAGCAGAAAAACGCAGGAGAGCGGGGGCACCGGGGAGCTGTTTTTT
>-|TRBJ1-4|-|TRBV6-5
CASSPGRGEEKLFF
TGTGCCAGCAGCCCGGGACGGGGGGAGGAAAAACTGTTTTTT
>-|TRBJ1-4|-|TRBV7-8
CASSLMGVDNEKLFF
TGTGCCAGCAGCTTGATGGGCGTCGATAATGAAAAACTGTTTTTT
>-|TRBJ1-5|few|TRBV28
CASSSLWPQHF
TGTGCCAGCAGTTCTCTTTGGCCCCAGCATTTT
>-|TRBJ2-3|-|TRBV27
CASSHNRDTDTQYF
TGTGCCAGCAGTCATAACAGGGACACAGATACGCAGTATTTT
>TRBD1|TRBJ1-2|-|TRBV5-1
CASRRDSNYGYTF
TGCGCCAGCAGACGGGACAGCAACTATGGCTACACCTTC
>-|TRBJ1-1|once|TRBV19
CASSIGGARNTEAFF
TGTGCCAGTAGTATTGGGGGGGCCCGGAACACTGAAGCTTTCTTT
>TRBD1|TRBJ2-7|-|TRBV5-6
CASSRTGGEQYF
TGTGCCAGCAGCAGGACAGGGGGCGAGCAGTACTTC
>-|TRBJ1-3|once|TRBV7-9
CASSRSGGNTIYF
TGTGCCAGCAGCCGATCGGGGGGAAACACCATATATTTT
>TRBD2|TRBJ2-4|-|TRBV4-3
CASSQDASGVQYF
TGCGCCAGCAGCCAAGACGCTAGCGGGGTTCAGTACTTC
>TRBD1|TRBJ2-5|-|TRBV6-1
CASRDRDLETQYF
TGTGCCAGCAGGGACAGGGACCTCGAGACCCAGTACTTC
>-|TRBJ2-2|-|TRBV30
CAWTPGGTGELFF
TGTGCCTGGACCCCGGGTGGCACCGGGGAGCTGTTTTTT
>TRBD1|TRBJ1-5|-|TRBV30
CAWSEETGSNQPQHF
TGTGCCTGGAGTGAAGAGACAGGGAGCAATCAGCCCCAGCATTTT
>-|TRBJ1-1|-|TRBV5-8
CASSSRGRGEAFF
TGTGCCAGCAGCTCTCGGGGGAGGGGTGAAGCTTTCTTT
>-|TRBJ2-1|few|TRBV5-8
CASAASEFF
TGTGCCAGTGCCGCTTCAGAGTTCTTC
>-|TRBJ2-1|-|TRBV5-1
CASSYESDSQQFF
TGCGCCAGCAGCTATGAATCGGACTCGCAGCAGTTCTTC
>-|TRBJ2-6|-|TRBV27
CASKGEGVFTSGANVLTF
TGTGCCAGCAAGGGGGAGGGGGTCTTCACCTCTGGGGCCAACGTCCTGACTTTC
>-|TRBJ1-2|-|TRBV4-3
CASSQEWGTNYGYTF
TGCGCCAGCAGCCAAGAGTGGGGCACTAACTATGGCTACACCTTC